Listed here are 28 T cell receptor beta chains from one sample, sequenced in a study of CD8+CD57+ T cells in acquired aplastic anemia. It was patients with CD8+CD57+ cell expansion by flow cytometry who were chosen for sequencing. Profiles of TCR beta VDJ and CDR3 were generated from a genomic DNA template. One entry per CDR3 protein, called by TCRdb with MiXCR from the reads. The sample consists of 150,000 to 170,000 distinct CDR3 sequences, roughly 49% of them appearing once. Sequencing used sorted CD4+, CD8+, or CD8+CD57+ T cells (not recorded which) from PBMCs. The receptors originated from a human donor with aplastic anemia.

This clonotype turned up a few times. The J gene is TRBJ2-3, the V gene TRBV7-2; D ambiguous. The germline V gene encodes CDR1 SGHTA and CDR2 FQGNSA. This CDR3 has 13 residues. The V and J ends lost 5 bases and 5 bases respectively, with 11 bases between them. CDR3 nucleotides: TGTGCCAGCAGCACGCGGTCGGTAGATACGCAGTATTTT. This sequence encodes CASSTRSVDTQYF.

The rearrangement uses TRBV20-1 and TRBJ2-7, with 7 nucleotides matching TRBD1. Germline CDR1 and CDR2: DFQATT and SNEGSKA (reference sequence). V lost 3 bases, J lost 5 bases, and 7 bases stayed unmatched. The CDR3 contains 13 residues. The CDR3 DNA reads as TGCAGTGCTAGCCGCCAGGGGGTGGACGAGCAGTACTTC. Residues: CSASRQGVDEQYF.

A word on this clonotype: Germline is not matched at one junction end, which may reflect a read error. This sequence joins TRBV10-2 and TRBJ1-1; D unresolved. CDR3 length: 14 residues. Germline V gives CDR1 WSHSY, CDR2 SAAADI. The CDR3 DNA sequence: TGTGCCAGCAGCCAGACAAATGAGAACACTGAAGCTTTCTTT. It yields the protein CASSQTNENTEAFF.

This rearrangement joins TRBV19 to TRBJ1-5, with a weak D call TRBD1 (6 bases). CDR1 is LNHDA, CDR2 SQIVND, per germline (reference sequence). The V gene lost 6 bases and the J gene lost 0 bases, with 6 bases spanning the gap. The CDR3 sequence is 13 residues long. This CDR3 is CASRGGSNQPQHF. CDR3 sequence (DNA): TGTGCCAGTAGAGGGGGTAGCAATCAGCCCCAGCATTTT.

This clonotype was seen only a few times. This may stem from a read error, because a much larger clone lies one nucleotide away. This chain joins TRBV9 and TRBJ1-5; D is ambiguous. Trimming stripped 0 bases from V and 9 bases from J, with 7 bases between. The CDR3 is 12 residues long. Germline values: CDR1 SGDLS, CDR2 YYNGEE. The CDR3 DNA follows: TGTGCCAGCAGCGTAGGCGACGGGCCCCAGCATTTT. It is translated as CASSVGDGPQHF.

V usage is TRBV20-1 and J usage is TRBJ2-3; no clear D gene. V lost 5 bases and J 2 bases, leaving 14 bases between the germline ends. Germline loops: CDR1 DFQATT, CDR2 SNEGSKA (reference sequence). The CDR3 is 14 amino acids. The CDR3 DNA follows: TGCAGTGCTCGGTTAGCAACTTCCACAGATACGCAGTATTTT. Translated, it gives CSARLATSTDTQYF.

This chain uses TRBV9 with TRBJ2-2, with a tentative D call TRBD1 (6 bases). Trimming pared 3 bases from V and 4 bases from J, leaving 19 bases between. In germline, CDR1 is SGDLS, CDR2 YYNGEE. The CDR3 is 17 amino acids. CDR3 nucleotide sequence: TGTGCCAGCAGCGGAGGACAGCAACAACTTTCCACCGGGGAGCTGTTTTTT. It encodes CASSGGQQQLSTGELFF.

This clonotype has just one count. CDR3 bases: TGTGCCAGCAGTGAGGGACAGGGGATCAGCTACACCTTC. This translates into CASSEGQGISYTF. This sequence joins TRBV6-1 and TRBJ1-2; 10 nucleotides agree with TRBD1. With V trimmed by 3 bases and J by 9 bases, 4 bases remained unmatched. CDR3 length equals 13 residues. Per germline, CDR1 MNHNS and CDR2 SASEGT.

The genes are TRBV24-1 and TRBJ2-1; 9 positions match TRBD2. J lost 6 bases, V lost 3 bases, and 2 bases had no gene match. CDR1 KGHDR and CDR2 SFDVKD come from the germline V gene. The CDR3 contains 14 residues. CDR3 sequence (DNA): TGTGCCACCAGTGATCTAGCGGGGATCAATGAGCAGTTCTTC. Amino acids: CATSDLAGINEQFF.

This clonotype came up a few times. CDR3: CASSTYVGTSSYEQYF. For the CDR3, the DNA is TGTGCCAGCAGTACGTACGTCGGGACGTCCTCCTACGAGCAGTACTTC. V is TRBV6-1 and J is TRBJ2-7; D possibly matches TRBD1 or TRBD2 (5 bases each). Germline V gene sequence: CDR1 MNHNS, CDR2 SASEGT. The CDR3 consists of 16 residues. Trimming took 5 bases from V and 0 from J, leaving 17 bases between them.

Points on this clonotype: A much larger clone differs by one base, so this may be a read error. This chain connects TRBV11-1 to TRBJ2-7, with D perhaps TRBD1 (5 bases). The CDR3 has 17 amino acids. Germline V CDR1 and CDR2: SGHAT, FQDESV (reference sequence). DNA for the CDR3: TGTGCCAGCAGCCTCCCGAGTGGGGCTTCAGTCTCCGACGATCAGTACTTC. It translates to CASSLPSGASVSDDQYF.

The genes are TRBV25-1 and TRBJ2-3; TRBD2 might be the D (5 bases). With 3 bases removed from V and 3 bases from J, the gap between germline ends came to 13 bases. The CDR3 contains 15 residues. Germline V gene lookup returns CDR1 MGHDK and CDR2 SYGVNS. This CDR3 is CASSDPERVTDTQYF. CDR3 nucleotides: TGTGCCAGCAGTGACCCGGAGAGGGTAACAGATACGCAGTATTTT.

This clonotype was seen once. J is TRBJ2-7 and V is TRBV11-1; a weak D match, TRBD2 (6 bases). Trimming pared 2 bases from V and 3 bases from J, leaving 26 bases between. Germline CDR1 SGHAT, CDR2 FQDESV (reference sequence). The CDR3 totals 19 residues. CDR3 nucleotides: TGTGCCAGCAGCTTATATCGAGTAAGCGGGCTCTCCCTCCACTACGAGCAGTACTTC. Its translation is CASSLYRVSGLSLHYEQYF.

CDR3 DNA: TGTGCCAGCAGCGGAAAGGACGGTCGCTCTGGGGCCAACGTCCTGACTTTC. This sequence encodes CASSGKDGRSGANVLTF. The chain couples TRBV9 to TRBJ2-6; D is ambiguous. Trimming took off 3 bases at V and 0 bases at J, with 13 bases between the two ends. The CDR3 totals 17 residues. Germline V gene lookup returns CDR1 SGDLS and CDR2 YYNGEE.

This clonotype was recorded many times. One end of the junction does not line up with germline, which may come from a read error. This chain connects TRBV19 to TRBJ1-2; the match to TRBD1 covers 8 bases. The CDR3 length is 15 residues. Germline V gene sequence: CDR1 LNHDA, CDR2 SQIVND (reference sequence). Here the CDR3 reads CASTREQGVTYGYTF. The DNA for the CDR3 is TGTGCGAGTACGAGGGAACAGGGGGTCACCTATGGCTACACCTTC.

CDR3 sequence: CASSETRGSGELFF. The CDR3 DNA reads TGCGCCAGCAGTGAGACAAGAGGATCCGGGGAGCTGTTTTTT. The chain employs TRBV10-2 and TRBJ2-2, with D unclear. The CDR3 length is 14 residues. Germline CDR1 and CDR2: WSHSY and SAAADI. V shed 2 bases and J shed 6 bases, with 10 bases lying between them.

As concerns this clonotype: A much bigger clone sits one base away, suggesting this may be a read error. V gene TRBV4-2 combines with J gene TRBJ1-4; tentative D call: TRBD1 (5 bases). This CDR3 comprises 15 residues. V was shortened by 0 bases and J by 5 bases, with 10 bases between the two germline ends. CDR1 is LGHNA, CDR2 YNFKEQ, per germline. CDR3 nucleotides: TGTGCCAGCAGCCAAGAGGGGGGGGAGAATGAAAAACTGTTTTTT. The encoded protein is CASSQEGGENEKLFF.

This clonotype was observed once. The rearrangement uses TRBV2 and TRBJ1-1, with TRBD1 matching 7 bases. V shed 8 bases, J shed 5 bases, and the junction held 11 bases outside the gene matches. In germline, CDR1 is SNHLY, CDR2 FYNNEI. The CDR3 length is 14 residues. CDR3 nucleotides: TGTGCCAGCTTAGAAGGGGGCGGTTTGACTGAAGCTTTCTTT. Encoded protein: CASLEGGGLTEAFF.

The rearrangement joins TRBV15 to TRBJ1-1, with 8 bases matching TRBD1. Looked up from germline, CDR1 is LNHNV and CDR2 is YYDKDF (reference sequence). The CDR3 length is 15 residues. Losses at the gene ends were 3 bases for V and 3 bases for J; bases not matched to a gene: 6. DNA for the CDR3: TGTGCCACCAGCAGCGTGCGGACAGGGTACACTGAAGCTTTCTTT. Protein product: CATSSVRTGYTEAFF.

The chain uses TRBV10-1 and TRBJ1-1; possibly TRBD1 for D (5 bases). The germline CDR1 and CDR2 sequences are WNHNN and SYGVQD (reference sequence). Trimming shortened V by 0 bases and J by 10 bases, and 9 bases separated the two germline ends. This CDR3 has 12 amino acids. The CDR3 is CASSESGGRAFF. The CDR3 coding sequence is TGCGCCAGCAGTGAGTCCGGGGGGAGAGCTTTCTTT.

J is TRBJ2-2 and V is TRBV24-1; the D gene is possibly TRBD1 (6 bases). V was trimmed by 1 base and J by 3 bases, leaving 14 bases between them. Germline CDR1 and CDR2: KGHDR and SFDVKD. The CDR3 has 17 residues. CDR3 protein: CATSDFGGQGDTGELFF. CDR3 in DNA: TGTGCCACCAGTGATTTTGGGGGACAAGGAGACACCGGGGAGCTGTTTTTT.

The chain uses TRBV7-9 and TRBJ1-2; D is uncertain. Trimming removed 8 bases from V and 6 bases from J, with 13 bases in between. Germline V gene sequence: CDR1 SEHNR, CDR2 FQNEAQ (reference sequence). The CDR3 spans 12 residues. The CDR3, as DNA: TGTGCCAGCGGCGGGAGCGGGAATGGCTACACCTTC. It yields the protein CASGGSGNGYTF.

V usage is TRBV12-3 or TRBV12-4 and J usage is TRBJ2-7; D is unclear. The CDR3 runs 12 residues. V was cut by 7 bases and J by 2 bases, with 9 bases left in between. The CDR3 here is CASTRGPYEQYF. CDR3 sequence (DNA): TGTGCCAGCACCAGAGGACCCTACGAGCAGTACTTC.

This rearrangement joins TRBV5-6 to TRBJ1-5; TRBD1 aligns across 9 bases. The trim removed 5 bases at V and 4 bases at J, leaving 4 bases unmatched. The germline CDR1 and CDR2 sequences are SGHDT and YYEEEE. The CDR3 runs to 14 residues. The CDR3 DNA reads TGTGCCAGCAGTAACGGACAGGGGAATCAGCCCCAGCATTTT. Translation gives CASSNGQGNQPQHF.

This clonotype was observed a handful of times. This may be a read error: a much more frequent sequence differs by one nucleotide. This chain connects TRBV6-5 to TRBJ2-5; D is possibly TRBD1 (5 bases). The CDR3 length is 14 residues. The germline CDR1 and CDR2 sequences are MNHEY and SVGAGI. The CDR3 DNA reads TGTGCCAGCAGTTACGTGGGGCCACAAGAGACCGAGTACTTC. Its protein is CASSYVGPQETEYF.

Ten or more counts support this clonotype. The DNA for the CDR3 is TGTGCCAGCAGCGCAGGGGGGCTGTCCACTGAAGCTTTCTTT. As protein: CASSAGGLSTEAFF. This sequence joins TRBV9 and TRBJ1-1, with 7 nucleotides matching TRBD1. The ends lost 3 bases at V and 4 bases at J; junction bases unmatched: 6. The CDR3 extends over 14 amino acids. Germline V CDR1 and CDR2: SGDLS, YYNGEE. Together with reference TRBV9 and TRBJ1-1, the CDR3 gives the full variable domain: DSGVTQTPKHLITATGQRVTLRCSPRSGDLSVYWYQQSLDQGLQFLIQYYNGEERAKGNILERFSAQQFPDLHSELNLSSLELGDSALYFCASSAGGLSTEAFFGQGTRLTVV.

The J gene is TRBJ2-7, the V gene TRBV5-1, with unresolved D. CDR1 and CDR2 (germline): SGHRS, YFSETQ. The V gene lost 2 bases and the J gene lost 2 bases, with 11 bases spanning the gap. This CDR3 contains 14 residues. Here the CDR3 reads CASSLASPPYEQYF. The DNA of the CDR3 is TGCGCCAGCAGCTTAGCCTCGCCTCCCTACGAGCAGTACTTC. The full variable domain, completed using reference TRBV5-1 and TRBJ2-7, is KAGVTQTPRYLIKTRGQQVTLSCSPISGHRSVSWYQQTPGQGLQFLFEYFSETQRNKGNFPGRFSGRQFSNSRSEMNVSTLELGDSALYLCASSLASPPYEQYFGPGTRLTVT.

The chain carries TRBV19 and TRBJ1-5, with 9 bases matching TRBD1. CDR1 is LNHDA and CDR2 is SQIVND in the germline V gene (reference sequence). The CDR3 length is 15 residues. V was clipped by 10 bases and J by 5 bases; unmatched bases: 12. The CDR3 bases are TGTGCCACCAAGACCGGGACAGGGCCCCATCAGCCCCAGCATTTT. Protein product: CATKTGTGPHQPQHF.